The 27 T cell receptor beta chains reported below all come from one sample, sequenced in a study of blood T cell repertoires in COVID-19. Sequencing was performed with immunoSEQ multiplex PCR; in TCRdb, only in-frame clones are kept and a portion is missing. Of approximately 110,000 clones detected, approximately 81% appear once; the ten largest clones hold around 6.2%. The specimen was peripheral blood. The receptors were gathered from an elderly man with COVID-19, enrolled during active disease.

This clone was observed a few times. The gene calls are TRBV16 and TRBJ1-2; possible D gene TRBD1, 6 bases. CDR3 length equals 16 residues. Between the trimmed V and J ends, which lost 0 bases and 2 bases, there was a span of 13 bases. CDR1 KGHSY and CDR2 FQNENV come from the germline V gene. CDR3 nucleotides: TGTGCCAGCAGCCAATCAGCTTCCGGGACAAACTATGGCTACACCTTC. Translating gives CASSQSASGTNYGYTF.

The chain is built from TRBV13 and TRBJ2-3; 8 bases are a match to TRBD2. CDR3 length: 15 residues. The ends lost 3 bases at V and 2 bases at J; junction bases unmatched: 4. The germline V gene has CDR1 PRHDT and CDR2 FYEKMQ (reference sequence). CDR3 sequence reads: CASSFREGNTDTQYF. The CDR3 coding sequence is TGTGCCAGCAGCTTCCGGGAGGGAAACACAGATACGCAGTATTTT.

The chain has TRBV6-1 and TRBJ1-3; 8 positions match TRBD1. There are 17 residues in the CDR3. Germline V lookup: CDR1 MNHNS, CDR2 SASEGT. V was pared by 4 bases and J by 3 bases, with 11 bases of the junction left unmatched. The DNA for the CDR3 is TGTGCCAGCAGTGGAAATTTGTCAGGGGGCTATGGAAACACCATATATTTT. Protein: CASSGNLSGGYGNTIYF.

This clone occurred many times. The J gene is TRBJ2-7, the V gene TRBV19; 9 nucleotides match TRBD1. V was pared by 1 base and J by 5 bases, with 9 bases of the junction left unmatched. This CDR3 comprises 16 residues. Germline V gene data show CDR1 as LNHDA and CDR2 as SQIVND (reference sequence). The CDR3: CASSIGAGTGINEQYF. Here the CDR3 DNA reads TGTGCCAGTAGTATAGGGGCAGGGACAGGGATCAACGAGCAGTACTTC.

J is TRBJ1-2 and V is TRBV7-2, with D maybe TRBD1 (5 bases). The CDR3 has 14 residues. V was trimmed by 2 bases and J by 6 bases, leaving 13 bases between them. Per the germline V gene, CDR1 is SGHTA and CDR2 is FQGNSA. CDR3 coding DNA: TGTGCCAGCAGCTTATTGGGCAGGGTGGATGGCTACACCTTC. Translated, it gives CASSLLGRVDGYTF.

V gene TRBV7-9 combines with J gene TRBJ1-4, with D uncertain. The CDR3 has 11 residues. Germline V CDR1 and CDR2: SEHNR, FQNEAQ (reference sequence). V shed 5 bases and J shed 7 bases, with 5 bases lying between them. This CDR3 reads CASSLREKLFF. CDR3 nucleotides: TGTGCCAGCAGCCTTCGTGAAAAACTGTTTTTT. Complete variable domain (other parts from reference TRBV7-9 and TRBJ1-4): DTGVSQNPRHKITKRGQNVTFRCDPISEHNRLYWYRQTLGQGPEFLTYFQNEAQLEKSRLLSDRFSAERPKGSFSTLEIQRTEQGDSAMYLCASSLREKLFFGSGTQLSVL.

The V gene is TRBV5-1, the J gene TRBJ2-3; 10 bases match TRBD2. V gave up 5 bases and J gave up 6 bases; unmatched junction bases: 9. CDR1 and CDR2 from the germline V gene are SGHRS and YFSETQ. The CDR3 spans 15 residues. In DNA, the CDR3 is TGCGCCAGCAGATTAGCGGGAGGCAGTTGGGATACGCAGTATTTT. Translation gives CASRLAGGSWDTQYF.

The genes are TRBV28 and TRBJ1-1; D not certain. V lost 5 bases to trimming and J lost 0 bases, with 16 bases between them. Germline V gene data show CDR1 as MDHEN and CDR2 as SYDVKM. This CDR3 has 16 amino acids. CDR3 DNA sequence: TGTGCCAGCAGTGCTACCGGGATCATAATGAACACTGAAGCTTTCTTT. Translated, it gives CASSATGIIMNTEAFF. The full variable domain, its missing parts supplied by reference TRBV28 and TRBJ1-1, is DVKVTQSSRYLVKRTGEKVFLECVQDMDHENMFWYRQDPGLGLRLIYFSYDVKMKEKGDIPEGYSVSREKKERFSLILESASTNQTSMYLCASSATGIIMNTEAFFGQGTRLTVV.

This chain joins TRBV28 and TRBJ2-4; a possible D gene is TRBD1 (5 bases). CDR3 size: 15 residues. The germline V and J ends were trimmed by 6 bases and 0 bases, with 12 bases remaining between them. CDR1 and CDR2 (germline): MDHEN, SYDVKM. The CDR3 DNA reads TGTGCCAGCAGACCAACAGGACAAGCCAAAAACATTCAGTACTTC. Protein: CASRPTGQAKNIQYF.

V and J are TRBV4-3 and TRBJ1-2; D uncertain. Germline values: CDR1 LGHNA, CDR2 YSLEER. The germline V and J ends were trimmed by 0 bases and 2 bases, with 22 bases remaining between them. The CDR3 consists of 19 residues. The CDR3 protein is CASSQDLGRSTALNYGYTF. The CDR3 DNA reads TGCGCCAGCAGCCAAGATCTTGGCCGTAGTACAGCCTTAAACTATGGCTACACCTTC.

The gene calls are TRBV5-1 and TRBJ2-1, with 9 bases matching TRBD2. The CDR3 spans 14 residues. V shed 4 bases, J shed 8 bases, and the junction held 7 bases outside the gene matches. Germline-derived CDR1 and CDR2 are SGHRS and YFSETQ. CDR3 DNA sequence: TGCGCCAGCAGCGTCGGGCGGGAGGGCCATGAGCAGTTCTTC. Translating it yields CASSVGREGHEQFF.

The V gene is TRBV29-1, the J gene TRBJ2-2; 11 positions agree with TRBD2. Looked up from germline, CDR1 is SQVTM and CDR2 is ANQGSEA. The CDR3 length is 17 residues. The junction had 14 bases not matched to a gene; V was cut back by 5 bases and J by 6 bases. The CDR3 region is CSVPKWETSGTAGELFF. CDR3 nucleotide sequence: TGCAGCGTTCCCAAGTGGGAGACTAGCGGGACTGCCGGGGAGCTGTTTTTT.

The rearrangement joins TRBV6-2 or TRBV6-3 to TRBJ2-4; 7 bases match TRBD1. Germline V gives CDR1 MNHEY, CDR2 SVGEGT. CDR3 length equals 15 residues. The V gene end was trimmed by 4 bases and the J gene end by 9 bases; junction bases not matched to a gene: 12. Here the CDR3 DNA reads TGTGCCAGCAGTTTGGATCCCACAGGGGTGATCATTCAGTACTTC. Translating gives CASSLDPTGVIIQYF.

This clone was detected a few times. The chain carries TRBV18 and TRBJ1-5, with a possible D match to TRBD1 (6 bases). V shed 5 bases and J shed 0 bases, with 11 bases lying between them. Germline V lookup: CDR1 KGHSH, CDR2 LQKENI. The CDR3 runs 15 residues. The CDR3 loop is CASSTRGNSNQPQHF. The CDR3 coding sequence is TGTGCCAGCTCAACCAGGGGTAATAGCAATCAGCCCCAGCATTTT.

For the CDR3, the DNA is TGTGCCAGCAGGTACACAGATACGCAGTATTTT. Its translation is CASRYTDTQYF. The chain combines TRBV2 with TRBJ2-3; no reliable D call. The germline V and J ends were trimmed by 6 bases and 2 bases, with 3 bases remaining between them. CDR3 length equals 11 residues. Germline V gene lookup returns CDR1 SNHLY and CDR2 FYNNEI.

The genes are TRBV19 and TRBJ1-1; 9 nucleotides align to TRBD1. Germline CDR1 and CDR2: LNHDA and SQIVND (reference sequence). The trim removed 6 bases at V and 4 bases at J, leaving 9 bases unmatched. The CDR3 is 15 residues long. The CDR3: CASRSPGTGPTEAFF. In DNA form, the CDR3 reads TGTGCCAGTAGATCCCCAGGGACAGGGCCCACTGAAGCTTTCTTT.

This CDR3 reads CASSTGWSSTDTQYF. The CDR3 DNA follows: TGTGCCAGCTCGACCGGGTGGTCCAGCACAGATACGCAGTATTTT. The rearrangement links TRBV18 to TRBJ2-3; D gene uncertain. The V gene's germline CDR1 is KGHSH and CDR2 LQKENI. The CDR3 loop spans 15 amino acids. The V gene lost 6 bases and the J gene lost 0 bases, with 13 bases spanning the gap.

The chain recombines TRBV7-8 with TRBJ2-7, with a tentative D call TRBD2 (6 bases). Germline CDR1 SGHVS, CDR2 FQNEAQ. The V end was cut by 5 bases, the J end by 0 bases, with 8 bases between. The CDR3 consists of 13 residues. As DNA, the CDR3 is TGTGCCAGCAGCGTGGGACTCTCCTACGAGCAGTACTTC. Translated: CASSVGLSYEQYF.

The gene calls are TRBV28 and TRBJ1-5; TRBD1 is a possible D gene (5 bases). The CDR3 sequence is 13 residues long. V was cut by 2 bases and J by 7 bases, with 9 bases left in between. In germline, CDR1 is MDHEN, CDR2 SYDVKM. The CDR3 DNA follows: TGTGCCAGCAGTTTAAGGGCAGGGCAGCCCCAGCATTTT. This gives the protein CASSLRAGQPQHF.

Remarks on this clone: Within the sample, other DNA sequences also encode this same CDR3. The chain recombines TRBV6-1 with TRBJ1-2, with D maybe TRBD1 (5 bases). Germline lookup yields CDR1 MNHNS and CDR2 SASEGT. Between the trimmed V and J ends, which lost 3 bases and 2 bases, there was a span of 10 bases. This CDR3 comprises 14 residues. CDR3 sequence (DNA): TGTGCCAGCAGTGAGGGGGGTGGGAACTATGGCTACACCTTC. The encoded protein is CASSEGGGNYGYTF.

The rearrangement joins TRBV7-2 to TRBJ2-7; possibly TRBD1 for D (5 bases). Trimming removed 1 base from V and 6 bases from J, with 16 bases in between. The CDR3 has 15 residues. In germline, CDR1 is SGHTA, CDR2 FQGNSA. CDR3 nucleotides: TGTGCCAGCAGCTTAGGAGGACGGGTGGGGCGCGAGCAGTACTTC. Its protein is CASSLGGRVGREQYF.

This clone appeared once. The chain joins TRBV19 to TRBJ1-1; 8 nucleotides align to TRBD1. Germline loops: CDR1 LNHDA, CDR2 SQIVND (reference sequence). This CDR3 comprises 15 residues. Germline trimming cut 3 bases from V and 4 bases from J; bases unmatched to any gene: 7. The CDR3 sequence: CASSIMTGAGTEAFF. The CDR3 DNA is TGTGCCAGTAGTATCATGACAGGGGCCGGCACTGAAGCTTTCTTT.

The chain recombines TRBV30 with TRBJ2-5, with TRBD2 matching over 8 bases. CDR3 size: 12 residues. Germline-derived CDR1 and CDR2 are GTSNPN and SVGIG (reference sequence). Losses at the gene ends were 5 bases for V and 2 bases for J; bases not matched to a gene: 1. The CDR3 DNA sequence: TGTGCCTGGGGGACTAGTCAAGAGACCCAGTACTTC. It translates to CAWGTSQETQYF.

The chain carries TRBV5-1 and TRBJ2-7; 7 bases are a match to TRBD1. The CDR3 sequence is 15 residues long. Trimming cost V 5 bases and J 1 base; bases outside gene matches: 9. Germline V gene data show CDR1 as SGHRS and CDR2 as YFSETQ. CDR3 loop: CASRLDRARSYEQYF. The CDR3 bases are TGCGCCAGCAGATTAGACAGGGCCCGTTCCTACGAGCAGTACTTC.

This chain links TRBV28 with TRBJ2-1; TRBD2 might be the D (5 bases). Trimming stripped 4 bases from V and 5 bases from J, with 9 bases between. CDR1 is MDHEN, CDR2 SYDVKM, per germline. This CDR3 comprises 13 residues. This CDR3 is CASSSAGNNEQFF. The CDR3 nucleotides are TGTGCCAGCAGTTCCGCGGGTAACAATGAGCAGTTCTTC.

V usage is TRBV7-9 and J usage is TRBJ2-1; 8 bases are a match to TRBD2. This CDR3 has 15 residues. CDR1 is SEHNR and CDR2 is FQNEAQ in the germline V gene (reference sequence). Trimming took 1 base from V and 7 from J; bases not matched to a gene: 6. CDR3 sequence (DNA): TGTGCCAGCAGCTTAGGGAGCGGGAGATCTAATGAGCAGTTCTTC. Translating it yields CASSLGSGRSNEQFF. The whole variable domain, filled in from reference TRBV7-9 and TRBJ2-1, reads DTGVSQNPRHKITKRGQNVTFRCDPISEHNRLYWYRQTLGQGPEFLTYFQNEAQLEKSRLLSDRFSAERPKGSFSTLEIQRTEQGDSAMYLCASSLGSGRSNEQFFGPGTRLTVL.

The chain is built from TRBV7-3 and TRBJ2-3; the match to TRBD2 covers 8 bases. There are 18 residues in the CDR3. J lost 3 bases, V lost 2 bases, and 13 bases had no gene match. From germline, CDR1 is SGHTA and CDR2 FQGTGA. In DNA, the CDR3 is TGTGCCAGCAGCTTAGGGCCTACGCAAGCGGGAGAGACAGATACGCAGTATTTT. It codes for CASSLGPTQAGETDTQYF.